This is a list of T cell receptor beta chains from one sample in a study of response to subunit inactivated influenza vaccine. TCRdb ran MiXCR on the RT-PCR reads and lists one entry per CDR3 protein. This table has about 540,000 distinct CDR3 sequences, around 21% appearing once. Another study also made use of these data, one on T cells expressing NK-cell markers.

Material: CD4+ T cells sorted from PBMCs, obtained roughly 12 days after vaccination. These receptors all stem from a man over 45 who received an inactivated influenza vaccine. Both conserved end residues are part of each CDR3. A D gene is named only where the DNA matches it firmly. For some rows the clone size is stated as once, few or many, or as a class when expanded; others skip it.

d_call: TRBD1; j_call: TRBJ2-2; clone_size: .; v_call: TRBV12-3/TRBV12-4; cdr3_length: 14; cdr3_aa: CAIRTGPNTGELFF; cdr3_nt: TGTGCCATCCGGACAGGGCCGAACACCGGGGAGCTGTTTTTT
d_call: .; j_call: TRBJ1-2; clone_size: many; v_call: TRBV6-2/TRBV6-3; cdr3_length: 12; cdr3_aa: CASSDRGYGYTF; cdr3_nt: TGTGCCAGCAGCGACCGGGGCTATGGCTACACCTTC
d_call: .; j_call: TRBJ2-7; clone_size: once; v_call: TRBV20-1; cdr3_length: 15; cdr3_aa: CSARPSHKGIHEQYF; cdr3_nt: TGCAGTGCTAGACCATCCCACAAGGGGATTCACGAGCAGTACTTC
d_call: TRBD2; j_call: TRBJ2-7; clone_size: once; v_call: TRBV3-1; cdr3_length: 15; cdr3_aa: CASTQLLAGGGEQYF; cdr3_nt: TGTGCCAGCACCCAACTGCTAGCGGGAGGGGGTGAGCAGTACTTC
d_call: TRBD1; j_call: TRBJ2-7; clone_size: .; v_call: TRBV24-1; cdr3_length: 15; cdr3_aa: CATSDPGQGTYEQYF; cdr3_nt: TGTGCCACCAGTGACCCGGGACAGGGGACCTACGAGCAGTACTTC
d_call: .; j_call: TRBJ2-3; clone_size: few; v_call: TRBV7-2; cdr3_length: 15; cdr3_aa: CASSTYRGSTDTQYF; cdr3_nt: TGTGCCAGCAGCACTTACAGAGGCTCGACAGATACGCAGTATTTT
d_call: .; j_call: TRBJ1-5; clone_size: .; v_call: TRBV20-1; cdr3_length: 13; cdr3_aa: CSAGIGSQRPQHF; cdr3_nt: TGCAGTGCAGGGATTGGCAGCCAAAGGCCCCAGCATTTT
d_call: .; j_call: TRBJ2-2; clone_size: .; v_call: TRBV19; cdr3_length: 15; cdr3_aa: CASSIVLANTGELFF; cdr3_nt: TGTGCCAGTAGTATTGTACTAGCTAACACCGGGGAGCTGTTTTTT
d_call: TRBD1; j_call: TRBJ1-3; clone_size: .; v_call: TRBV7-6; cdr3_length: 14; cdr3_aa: CASSLTGAGNTIYF; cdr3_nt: TGTGCCAGCAGCTTGACAGGGGCGGGAAACACCATATATTTT
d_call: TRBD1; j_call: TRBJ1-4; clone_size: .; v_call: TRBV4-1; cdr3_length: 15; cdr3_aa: CASSPRDRGGEKLFF; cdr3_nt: TGCGCCAGCAGCCCCCGGGACAGGGGAGGGGAAAAACTGTTTTTT
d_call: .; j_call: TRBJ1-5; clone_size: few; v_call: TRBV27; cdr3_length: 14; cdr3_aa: CASSLRGDNQPQHF; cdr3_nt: TGTGCCAGCAGTTTAAGGGGAGACAATCAGCCCCAGCATTTT
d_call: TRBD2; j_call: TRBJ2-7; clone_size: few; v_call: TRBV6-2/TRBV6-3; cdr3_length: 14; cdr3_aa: CASSLSSGVYEQYF; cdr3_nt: TGTGCCAGCAGCCTATCTAGCGGAGTATACGAGCAGTACTTC
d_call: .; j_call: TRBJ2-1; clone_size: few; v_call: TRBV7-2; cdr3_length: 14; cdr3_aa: CASSFDYSYNEQFF; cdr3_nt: TGTGCCAGCAGTTTTGACTACTCCTACAATGAGCAGTTCTTC
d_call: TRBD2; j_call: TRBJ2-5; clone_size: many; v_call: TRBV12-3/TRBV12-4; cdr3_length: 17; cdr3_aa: CASRAGLAGGGEETQYF; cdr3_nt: TGTGCCAGCAGAGCGGGACTAGCGGGAGGGGGAGAAGAGACCCAGTACTTC
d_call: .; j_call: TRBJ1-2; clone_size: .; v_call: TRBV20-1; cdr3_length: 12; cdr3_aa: CSARDRGYGYTF; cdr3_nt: TGCAGTGCTAGAGATAGGGGGTATGGCTACACCTTC
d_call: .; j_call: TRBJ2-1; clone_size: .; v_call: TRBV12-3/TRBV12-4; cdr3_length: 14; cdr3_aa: CASRPGTGHNEQFF; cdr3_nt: TGTGCCAGCAGGCCCGGCACAGGGCACAATGAGCAGTTCTTC
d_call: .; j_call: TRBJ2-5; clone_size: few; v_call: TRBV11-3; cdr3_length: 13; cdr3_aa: CASSRAFQETQYF; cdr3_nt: TGTGCCAGCAGCCGGGCCTTCCAAGAGACCCAGTACTTC
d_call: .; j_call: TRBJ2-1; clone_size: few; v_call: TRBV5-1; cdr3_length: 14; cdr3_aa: CASSSAPANNEQFF; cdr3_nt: TGCGCCAGCAGCTCCGCACCCGCAAACAATGAGCAGTTCTTC
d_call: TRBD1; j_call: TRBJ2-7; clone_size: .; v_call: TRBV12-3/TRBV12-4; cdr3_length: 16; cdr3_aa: CASSPGSGTGTDEQYF; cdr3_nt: TGTGCCAGCAGTCCGGGATCCGGGACAGGGACGGACGAGCAGTACTTC
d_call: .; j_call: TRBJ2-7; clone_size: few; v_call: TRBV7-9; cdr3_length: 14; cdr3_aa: CASSTRQGGYEQYF; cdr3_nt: TGTGCCAGCAGCACACGACAGGGAGGATACGAGCAGTACTTC
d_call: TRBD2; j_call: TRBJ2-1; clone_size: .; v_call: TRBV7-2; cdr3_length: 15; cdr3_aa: CASSLARGTRNEQFF; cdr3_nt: TGTGCCAGCAGCTTAGCGCGGGGGACGCGGAATGAGCAGTTCTTC
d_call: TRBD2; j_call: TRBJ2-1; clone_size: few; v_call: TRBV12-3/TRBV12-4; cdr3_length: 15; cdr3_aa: CASSLKAGGQNEQFF; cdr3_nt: TGTGCCAGCAGTTTAAAAGCGGGGGGACAGAATGAGCAGTTCTTC
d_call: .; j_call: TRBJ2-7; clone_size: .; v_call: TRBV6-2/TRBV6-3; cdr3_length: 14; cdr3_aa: CASTPGRGTYEQYF; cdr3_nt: TGTGCCAGCACACCGGGGAGGGGGACCTACGAGCAGTACTTC
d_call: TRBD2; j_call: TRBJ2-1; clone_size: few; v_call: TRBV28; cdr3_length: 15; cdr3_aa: CASSENSGSRNEQFF; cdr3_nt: TGTGCCAGCAGTGAAAATAGCGGGAGTCGGAATGAGCAGTTCTTC
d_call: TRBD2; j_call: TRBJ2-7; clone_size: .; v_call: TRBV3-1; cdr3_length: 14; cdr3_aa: CASSESGMGYEQYF; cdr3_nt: TGTGCCAGCAGCGAGAGCGGGATGGGCTACGAGCAGTACTTC